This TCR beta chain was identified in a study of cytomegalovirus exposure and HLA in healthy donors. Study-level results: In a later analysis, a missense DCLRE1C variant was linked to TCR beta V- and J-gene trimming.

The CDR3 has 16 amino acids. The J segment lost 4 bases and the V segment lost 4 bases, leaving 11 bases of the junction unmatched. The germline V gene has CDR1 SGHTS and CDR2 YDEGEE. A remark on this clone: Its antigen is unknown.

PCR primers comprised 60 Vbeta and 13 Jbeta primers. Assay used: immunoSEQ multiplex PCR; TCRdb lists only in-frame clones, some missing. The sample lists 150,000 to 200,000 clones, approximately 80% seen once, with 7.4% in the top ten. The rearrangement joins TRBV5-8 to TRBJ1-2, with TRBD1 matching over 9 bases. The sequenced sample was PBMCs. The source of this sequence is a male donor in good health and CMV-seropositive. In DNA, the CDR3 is TGTGCCAGCAGCCCTGCGGGGACAGGGTCGTCCTATGGCTACACCTTC. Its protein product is CASSPAGTGSSYGYTF.